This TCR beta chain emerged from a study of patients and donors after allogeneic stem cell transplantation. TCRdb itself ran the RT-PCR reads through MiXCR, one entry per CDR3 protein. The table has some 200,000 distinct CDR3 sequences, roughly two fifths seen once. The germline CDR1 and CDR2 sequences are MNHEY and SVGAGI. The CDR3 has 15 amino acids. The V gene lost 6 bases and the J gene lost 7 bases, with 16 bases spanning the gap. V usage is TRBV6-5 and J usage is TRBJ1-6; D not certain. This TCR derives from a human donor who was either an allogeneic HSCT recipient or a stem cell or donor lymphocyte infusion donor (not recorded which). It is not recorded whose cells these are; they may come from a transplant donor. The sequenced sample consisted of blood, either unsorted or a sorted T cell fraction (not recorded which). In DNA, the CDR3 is TGTGCCAGCAGCCCTACCGAGGGAAGGAATTCACCCCTCCACTTT. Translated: CASSPTEGRNSPLHF.